These 11 T cell receptor beta chains were all obtained from the same sample, sequenced in a study of T cell responses to AZD1222 COVID-19 vaccine (dated by TCRdb to the early 2020s). The sample's time point label, decoded: about 28 days (+/-7) after the second vaccine dose. Library method: the immunoSEQ multiplex PCR assay. TCRdb's version of the immuneACCESS table is confined to in-frame rearrangements and falls short of the full clone set. An unresolved V gene accounts for under half of the shortfall where checked; the remainder is of unknown origin. The sample contains 130,000 to 150,000 clones, roughly 93% of them found a single time. Less than 2% of the sample is taken by the ten largest. Sequences were derived from peripheral blood, sampled 28 days after the second AZD1222 dose. These receptors were obtained from an adult who received the AZD1222 COVID-19 vaccine.

This chain connects TRBV25-1 to TRBJ1-5, with D perhaps matching TRBD1 (5 bases). CDR1 is MGHDK, CDR2 SYGVNS, per germline. The CDR3 runs to 14 residues. The germline V and J ends were trimmed by 4 bases and 4 bases, with 11 bases remaining between them. The CDR3 DNA follows: TGTGCCAGCAGTGTGGCCGGGGGGAATCAGCCCCAGCATTTT. It specifies CASSVAGGNQPQHF.

The gene calls are TRBV19 and TRBJ1-5; a possible D gene is TRBD1 (6 bases). There are 14 residues in the CDR3. Trimming stripped 0 bases from V and 7 bases from J, with 10 bases between. The germline gives CDR1 LNHDA, CDR2 SQIVND (reference sequence). DNA for the CDR3: TGTGCCAGTAGTATAGACGGGGGCGGGCAGCCCCAGCATTTT. Translated, it gives CASSIDGGGQPQHF.

The chain combines TRBV4-2 with TRBJ2-3; 13 nucleotides agree with TRBD2. Germline-derived CDR1 and CDR2 are LGHNA and YNFKEQ. The trim removed 4 bases at V and 1 base at J, leaving 11 bases unmatched. CDR3 length: 19 residues. CDR3 bases: TGTGCCAGCAGCCGCCAACCCGGGACTAGCGGGGTTGGCACAGATACGCAGTATTTT. Translated, it gives CASSRQPGTSGVGTDTQYF.

This clone is a singleton in its sample. This chain links TRBV10-3 with TRBJ2-7; D unresolved. The CDR3 totals 12 residues. CDR1 is ENHRY and CDR2 is SYGVKD in the germline V gene. With 4 bases removed from V and 6 bases from J, the gap between germline ends came to 10 bases. The DNA of the CDR3 is TGTGCCATCAGTGGCGGCGACCCCGAGCAGTACTTC. Translating it yields CAISGGDPEQYF.

The genes are TRBV11-2 and TRBJ1-4; possibly TRBD1 for D (5 bases). CDR3 size: 17 residues. Germline loops: CDR1 SGHAT, CDR2 FQNNGV. V dropped 5 bases and J dropped 0 bases, with 16 bases sitting between them. DNA of the CDR3: TGTGCCAGCAGCCGCGGGACCTACAGAGCAACTAATGAAAAACTGTTTTTT. Protein sequence: CASSRGTYRATNEKLFF.

The gene calls are TRBV18 and TRBJ1-5; D is perhaps TRBD1 (6 bases). The CDR3 length is 14 residues. Between the trimmed V and J ends, which lost 5 bases and 1 base, there was a span of 9 bases. CDR1 KGHSH and CDR2 LQKENI come from the germline V gene. The CDR3 loop is CASSNGQSNQPQHF. The CDR3 DNA reads as TGTGCCAGCTCAAATGGACAGAGCAATCAGCCCCAGCATTTT.

This clone was seen a few times. J is TRBJ2-7 and V is TRBV28; 8 nucleotides align to TRBD1. Germline V gene lookup returns CDR1 MDHEN and CDR2 SYDVKM. The CDR3 extends over 16 amino acids. J gave up 5 bases and V 2 bases, and 11 bases lay outside the gene matches. The chain's CDR3 is CASSLGGGQGIHEQYF. CDR3 in DNA: TGTGCCAGCAGTTTAGGGGGAGGACAGGGTATCCACGAGCAGTACTTC.

The chain joins TRBV18 to TRBJ1-4; possibly TRBD1 for D (6 bases). CDR3 length: 16 amino acids. The germline CDR1 and CDR2 sequences are KGHSH and LQKENI. Trimming pared 6 bases from V and 2 bases from J, leaving 16 bases between. DNA of the CDR3: TGTGCCAGCTCGGAGTCCTGGACAGCGACTAATGAAAAACTGTTTTTT. Encoded protein: CASSESWTATNEKLFF.

The chain is built from TRBV15 and TRBJ1-1; the D gene is possibly TRBD1 (5 bases). CDR1 is LNHNV and CDR2 is YYDKDF in the germline V gene (reference sequence). Trimming cost V 0 bases and J 3 bases, with 20 bases left between them. The CDR3 consists of 18 residues. The CDR3, as DNA: TGTGCCACCAGCAGAGACCGGTTGGGCCTCCTAGGGGACACTGAAGCTTTCTTT. This encodes CATSRDRLGLLGDTEAFF.

The chain uses TRBV30 and TRBJ2-5; D unclear. With 2 bases removed from V and 5 bases from J, the gap between germline ends came to 9 bases. The CDR3 consists of 12 residues. The V gene's germline CDR1 is GTSNPN and CDR2 SVGIG (reference sequence). The CDR3 DNA is TGTGCCTGGAGTTCTGGGCGGGAGACCCAGTACTTC. It codes for CAWSSGRETQYF. The entire variable domain, with the rest obtained from reference TRBV30 and TRBJ2-5, is as follows: SQTIHQWPATLVQPVGSPLSLECTVEGTSNPNLYWYRQAAGRGLQLLFYSVGIGQISSEVPQNLSASRPQDRQFILSSKKLLLSDSGFYLCAWSSGRETQYFGPGTRLLVL.

Details on this clone: Distinct nucleotide sequences in the sample also encode this CDR3. The CDR3 sequence is CSVDRGNTEAFF. In DNA form, the CDR3 reads TGCAGCGTTGATAGGGGGAACACTGAAGCTTTCTTT. The chain couples TRBV29-1 to TRBJ1-1, with D perhaps TRBD1 (5 bases). Germline assignment: CDR1 SQVTM and CDR2 ANQGSEA. V was clipped by 3 bases and J by 1 base, with 6 bases between them. This CDR3 is 12 amino acids long.